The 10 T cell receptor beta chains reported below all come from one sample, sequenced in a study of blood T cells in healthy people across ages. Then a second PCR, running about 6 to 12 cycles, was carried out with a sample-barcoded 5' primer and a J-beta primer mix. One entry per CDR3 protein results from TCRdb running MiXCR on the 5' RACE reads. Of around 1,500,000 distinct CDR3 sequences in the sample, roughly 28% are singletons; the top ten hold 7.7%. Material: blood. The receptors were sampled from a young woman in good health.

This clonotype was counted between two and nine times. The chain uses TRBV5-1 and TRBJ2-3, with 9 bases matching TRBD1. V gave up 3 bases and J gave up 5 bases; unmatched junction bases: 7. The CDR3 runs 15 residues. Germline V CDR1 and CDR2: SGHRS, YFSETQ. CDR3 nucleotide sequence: TGCGCCAGCAGCTCGGACAGGGGAAACGTAGATACGCAGTATTTT. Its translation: CASSSDRGNVDTQYF.

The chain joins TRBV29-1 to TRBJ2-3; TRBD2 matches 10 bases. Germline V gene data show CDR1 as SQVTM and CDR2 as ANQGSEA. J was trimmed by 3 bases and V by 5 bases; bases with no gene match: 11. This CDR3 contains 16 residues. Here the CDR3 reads CSVPQAAGGLTDTQYF. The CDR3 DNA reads TGCAGCGTTCCCCAAGCAGCGGGGGGGCTGACAGATACGCAGTATTTT.

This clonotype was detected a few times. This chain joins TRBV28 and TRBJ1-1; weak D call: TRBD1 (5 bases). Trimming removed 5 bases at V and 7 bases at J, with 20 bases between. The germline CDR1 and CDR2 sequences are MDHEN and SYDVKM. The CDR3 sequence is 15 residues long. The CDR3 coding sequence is TGTGCCAGCAGTATCTTGGTGGGACGTCTCAGTGAAGCTTTCTTT. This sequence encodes CASSILVGRLSEAFF.

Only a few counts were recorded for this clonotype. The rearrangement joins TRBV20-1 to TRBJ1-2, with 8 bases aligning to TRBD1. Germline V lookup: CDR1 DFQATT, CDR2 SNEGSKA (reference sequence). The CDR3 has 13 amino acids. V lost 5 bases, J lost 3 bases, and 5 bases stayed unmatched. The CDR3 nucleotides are TGCAGTGCTCCAGGGGGCTCGGACTATGGCTACACCTTC. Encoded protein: CSAPGGSDYGYTF.

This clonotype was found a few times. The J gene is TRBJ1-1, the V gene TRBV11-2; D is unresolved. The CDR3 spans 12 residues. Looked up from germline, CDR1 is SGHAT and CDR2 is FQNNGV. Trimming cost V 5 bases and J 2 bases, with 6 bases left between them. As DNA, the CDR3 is TGTGCCAGCAGCCCTATTAACACTGAAGCTTTCTTT. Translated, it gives CASSPINTEAFF.

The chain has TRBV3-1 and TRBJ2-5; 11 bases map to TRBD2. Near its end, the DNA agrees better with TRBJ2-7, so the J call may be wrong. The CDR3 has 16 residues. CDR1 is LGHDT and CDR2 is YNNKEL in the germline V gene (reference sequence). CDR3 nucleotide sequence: TGTGCCAGCAGCCAAGATTTAGCGGGGGGGCCGTACGAGCAGTACTTC. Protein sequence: CASSQDLAGGPYEQYF.

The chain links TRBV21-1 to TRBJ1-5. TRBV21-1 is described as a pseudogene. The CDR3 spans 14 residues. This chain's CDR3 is CASSNFPSNQPQHF. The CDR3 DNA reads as TGTGCCAGCAGCAATTTTCCCAGCAATCAGCCCCAGCATTTT.

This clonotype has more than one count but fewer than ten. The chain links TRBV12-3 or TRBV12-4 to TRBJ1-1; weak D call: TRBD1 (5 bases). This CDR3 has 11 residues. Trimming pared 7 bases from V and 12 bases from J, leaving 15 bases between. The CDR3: CASTPGGVTFF. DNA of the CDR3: TGTGCCAGCACTCCCGGAGGGGTAACTTTCTTT.

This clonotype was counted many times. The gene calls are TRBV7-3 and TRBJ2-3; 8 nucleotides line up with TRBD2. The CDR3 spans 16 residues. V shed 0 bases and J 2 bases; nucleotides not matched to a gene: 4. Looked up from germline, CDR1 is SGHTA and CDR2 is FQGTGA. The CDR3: CASSLTGSGTTDTQYF. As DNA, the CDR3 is TGTGCCAGCAGCTTAACGGGTAGCGGGACCACAGATACGCAGTATTTT.

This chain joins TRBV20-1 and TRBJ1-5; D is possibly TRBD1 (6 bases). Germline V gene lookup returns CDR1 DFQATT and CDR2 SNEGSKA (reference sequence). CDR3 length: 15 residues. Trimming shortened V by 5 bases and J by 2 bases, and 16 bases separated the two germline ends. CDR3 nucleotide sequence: TGCAGTGCTGGTAACAGGGTTGGTGGCAATCAGCCCCAGCATTTT. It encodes CSAGNRVGGNQPQHF.